Below, one T cell receptor (beta chain) is given with its context. The antigen remains unidentified. It was from around 20,000 to 1,000,000 sorted cells, with 10%, 30% or 50% RNA, that naive CD8 libraries came. This sample was taken from a study of molecular identifiers for immune sequencing clone quantification. CDR1 and CDR2 from the germline V gene are SQVTM and ANQGSEA. The CDR3 loop spans 14 amino acids. Trimming took 6 bases from V and 1 from J; bases not matched to a gene: 3. Previously described methods and listed TCR primers produced bulk TCR libraries. TCRdb independently ran MiXCR on the PCR reads; one entry per CDR3 protein. The sample has about 97,000 distinct CDR3 sequences, under 40% seen once. Study conclusions and caveats: Under 1% of molecules in naive cells, but over 97% of effector molecules, belonged to clones above 20 RNA copies.

The specimen was naive CD8+ T cells from blood, with Jurkat cell RNA spiked in. Subset of the sample: FACS-sorted CD8+CD4-CCR7+CD45RA+ naive T cells. This receptor was identified in a human donor in good health. Some libraries in this study had Jurkat cell RNA spiked in. V usage is TRBV29-1 and J usage is TRBJ2-2; 9 bases line up with TRBD2. The CDR3 is CSVLTSGNTGELFF. In DNA form, the CDR3 reads TGCAGCGTCCTGACTAGCGGGAACACCGGGGAGCTGTTTTTT.